What follows are 11 T cell receptor beta chains derived from one specimen sequenced in a study of T cell repertoires in cytomegalovirus infection. TCRdb called the reads again in MiXCR, with one record for every CDR3 protein. Found here are 450,000 to 550,000 distinct CDR3 sequences, 15% to 20% of them singletons; the top ten hold 20% to 30%. The sequencing sample was made of CD8+ T cells from PBMCs. These receptors were obtained from a human donor in good health (CMV status not recorded). Some clones in this sample may be carry-over from other donors' samples.

The rearrangement uses TRBV12-3 or TRBV12-4 and TRBJ2-3, with TRBD2 matching over 11 bases. This CDR3 region has 15 residues. Trimming at V came to 4 bases and at J to 4 bases, leaving 4 bases not matched to a gene. Written as DNA, the CDR3 is TGTGCCAGCAGTTCTAGCGGGAGGCACCCAGATACGCAGTATTTT. The encoded protein is CASSSSGRHPDTQYF.

For this clonotype: One junction end does not reproduce the germline sequence, and a read error may be involved. The CDR3, as DNA: TGTGCCAGAAGTTTAATAGGGGCAGATAACTATGGCTACACCTTC. Protein sequence: CARSLIGADNYGYTF. This chain connects TRBV27 to TRBJ1-2, with a possible D match to TRBD1 (5 bases). Germline CDR1 and CDR2: MNHEY and SMNVEV (reference sequence). CDR3 length: 15 amino acids.

This clonotype has more than one count but fewer than ten. The chain has TRBV5-6 and TRBJ2-7; a weak D match, TRBD2 (6 bases). Germline V gene data show CDR1 as SGHDT and CDR2 as YYEEEE. The V and J ends lost 4 bases and 1 base respectively, with 12 bases between them. The CDR3 is made up of 14 amino acids. The CDR3 spells CASSKGLLSYEQYF. In nucleotides, the CDR3 is TGTGCCAGCAGCAAGGGACTCCTTTCCTACGAGCAGTACTTC.

The CDR3 bases are TGTGCCAGCAGCTTAAGAGTGGGCCTCCAAGAGACCCAGTACTTC. It yields the protein CASSLRVGLQETQYF. V usage is TRBV7-6 and J usage is TRBJ2-5, with unresolved D. Germline V lookup: CDR1 SGHVS, CDR2 FNYEAQ. There are 15 residues in the CDR3. Trimming removed 2 bases at V and 1 base at J, with 11 bases between. The full variable domain, with the rest looked up from reference TRBV7-6 and TRBJ2-5, is GAGVSQSPRYKVTKRGQDVALRCDPISGHVSLYWYRQALGQGPEFLTYFNYEAQQDKSGLPNDRFSAERPEGSISTLTIQRTEQRDSAMYRCASSLRVGLQETQYFGPGTRLLVL.

This chain uses TRBV19 with TRBJ1-1, with D perhaps TRBD1 (5 bases). The CDR3 has 15 amino acids. The V gene lost 1 base and the J gene lost 0 bases, with 9 bases spanning the gap. Germline V gene sequence: CDR1 LNHDA, CDR2 SQIVND (reference sequence). CDR3 nucleotide sequence: TGTGCCAGTAGTATAGGTGGGGACCTGAACACTGAAGCTTTCTTT. Protein: CASSIGGDLNTEAFF.

Concerning this clonotype itself: A read error may be the cause here, since a much bigger clone is one base away. The chain is built from TRBV10-3 and TRBJ2-1; D is perhaps TRBD2 (6 bases). The germline gives CDR1 ENHRY, CDR2 SYGVKD. Trimming removed 0 bases from V and 8 bases from J, with 20 bases in between. There are 17 residues in the CDR3. The CDR3 DNA is TGTGCCATCAGTGAGTCGGACCTGGCTAGCGCCCCCGATGAGCAGTTCTTC. Protein sequence: CAISESDLASAPDEQFF.

This clonotype came up many times. The chain employs TRBV4-1 and TRBJ1-2; unclear D gene. V lost 0 bases to trimming and J lost 2 bases, with 7 bases between them. The CDR3 spans 14 residues. The V gene's germline CDR1 is MGHRA and CDR2 YSYEKL. The CDR3 here is CASSQDSGNYGYTF. DNA for the CDR3: TGCGCCAGCAGCCAAGATTCTGGGAACTATGGCTACACCTTC.

This clonotype has at least ten counts. V gene TRBV6-1 combines with J gene TRBJ1-1; no clear D. The CDR3 runs to 15 residues. Germline CDR1 is MNHNS and CDR2 is SASEGT. V was shortened by 6 bases and J by 0 bases, with 14 bases between the two germline ends. The DNA for the CDR3 is TGTGCCAGCAGGGACCCAAGTGGGATGAACACTGAAGCTTTCTTT. This encodes CASRDPSGMNTEAFF.

J is TRBJ2-7 and V is TRBV27, with 12 bases lining up with TRBD2. The CDR3 spans 15 residues. Germline V gene data show CDR1 as MNHEY and CDR2 as SMNVEV (reference sequence). V lost 4 bases to trimming and J lost 2 bases; unmatched junction nucleotides: 3. The chain's CDR3 is CASSSGTSGPYEQYF. The DNA for the CDR3 is TGTGCCAGCAGTTCCGGGACTAGCGGGCCCTACGAGCAGTACTTC.

This clonotype was picked up many times. V gene TRBV9 combines with J gene TRBJ2-3, with D possibly matching TRBD1 (6 bases). The CDR3 runs 15 residues. Looked up from germline, CDR1 is SGDLS and CDR2 is YYNGEE. V lost 0 bases and J 1 base, leaving 9 bases between the germline ends. The CDR3 loop reads CASSVGSGGTDTQYF. CDR3 DNA sequence: TGTGCCAGCAGCGTAGGGTCAGGGGGCACAGATACGCAGTATTTT.

V usage is TRBV5-5 and J usage is TRBJ1-1; weak D call: TRBD1 (5 bases). The CDR3 contains 14 residues. The V gene's germline CDR1 is SGHKS and CDR2 YYEKEE (reference sequence). V lost 5 bases and J lost 1, with 12 bases in between. This CDR3 reads CASSWGSRNTEAFF. CDR3 bases: TGTGCCAGCAGTTGGGGGTCGAGGAACACTGAAGCTTTCTTT.